The 20 T cell receptor beta chains below all came from one sample that was sequenced in a study of T cells expressing NK-cell markers. Reprocessing the 5' RACE reads, TCRdb reports a single entry for every CDR3 protein and omits DNA. This table holds about 450,000 distinct CDR3 sequences. The sample was blood T cells: a sorted CD56 or NKG2C T cell subset, CD4+ or CD8+ T cells, or bulk PBMC T cells (not recorded which). The origin of the receptors is a woman aged 18-69 years in good health.

The chain recombines TRBV7-8 with TRBJ2-5. CDR1 SGHVS and CDR2 FQNEAQ come from the germline V gene. This CDR3 region has 13 residues. The CDR3 is CASSLRASRTQYF.

The CDR3 is CSARQGTINYGYTF. V and J are TRBV20-1 and TRBJ1-2; the TCRdb D gene call, TRBD1, has no DNA to confirm it. This CDR3 spans 14 amino acids. In germline, CDR1 is DFQATT, CDR2 SNEGSKA (reference sequence).

The V and J genes are TRBV5-1 and TRBJ2-1. This CDR3 has 15 amino acids. CDR1 and CDR2 from the germline V gene are SGHRS and YFSETQ. CDR3 residues: CASSWDINAYNEQFF.

The chain carries TRBV11-2 and TRBJ1-2; TCRdb proposes TRBD1, but this gene call is untestable without DNA. CDR1 and CDR2 (germline): SGHAT, FQNNGV. The CDR3 totals 14 residues. The CDR3 reads CASSLGGTAYGYTF. Using reference TRBV11-2 and TRBJ1-2 for the parts outside the CDR3, the full variable domain is EAGVAQSPRYKIIEKRQSVAFWCNPISGHATLYWYQQILGQGPKLLIQFQNNGVVDDSQLPKDRFSAERLKGVDSTLKIQPAKLEDSAVYLCASSLGGTAYGYTFGSGTRLTVV.

V usage is TRBV7-2 and J usage is TRBJ2-1; the D gene TCRdb calls, TRBD1, cannot be checked with no DNA. Germline V lookup: CDR1 SGHTA, CDR2 FQGNSA. This CDR3 comprises 14 residues. The CDR3 region is CASSWTGAYNEQFF.

CDR3 residues: CASSQEPASGSYEQYF. The chain couples TRBV14 to TRBJ2-7; checking the TCRdb D call of TRBD2 is not possible without DNA. This CDR3 comprises 16 residues. Germline CDR1 is SGHDN and CDR2 is FVKESK.

V gene TRBV18 combines with J gene TRBJ1-2; the D call from TCRdb, TRBD1, cannot be confirmed without DNA. Germline V gene lookup returns CDR1 KGHSH and CDR2 LQKENI. The CDR3 is 17 amino acids. CDR3 region: CASSPLTGDRSNYGYTF.

V usage is TRBV6-2 or TRBV6-3 and J usage is TRBJ1-2. Looked up from germline, CDR1 is MNHEY and CDR2 is SVGEGT. The CDR3 is made up of 14 amino acids. CDR3 in amino acids: CASSYSVANYGYTF.

The V and J genes are TRBV25-1 and TRBJ2-6. CDR3 length equals 14 residues. The germline V gene encodes CDR1 MGHDK and CDR2 SYGVNS. The CDR3 region is CASSAPTGANVLTF.

The chain couples TRBV20-1 to TRBJ2-1; without DNA, the TCRdb call of TRBD1 cannot be checked. Germline loops: CDR1 DFQATT, CDR2 SNEGSKA (reference sequence). This CDR3 is built from 15 residues. The chain's CDR3 is CSANSGAHGYNEQFF.

The CDR3 region is CSVDARGLGMYNTEAFF. This chain joins TRBV29-1 and TRBJ1-1; TCRdb lists TRBD1, though no DNA is available to test this call. The CDR3 contains 17 residues. CDR1 is SQVTM and CDR2 is ANQGSEA in the germline V gene.

The chain combines TRBV9 with TRBJ2-2; the D call of TRBD2 rests on TCRdb alone, since no DNA is present to check it. Per the germline V gene, CDR1 is SGDLS and CDR2 is YYNGEE. The CDR3 runs to 17 residues. CDR3 amino acids: CASSPVGAGVRTGELFF.

This rearrangement joins TRBV20-1 to TRBJ1-1; TCRdb's D gene call, TRBD1, goes unchecked for lack of DNA. Germline values: CDR1 DFQATT, CDR2 SNEGSKA (reference sequence). CDR3 length equals 13 residues. The chain's CDR3 is CSAPGPRGTEAFF.

This CDR3 is CASRRAETQYF. The chain is built from TRBV2 and TRBJ2-5; the TCRdb call, TRBD2, lacks DNA for checking. The CDR3 runs 11 residues. From germline, CDR1 is SNHLY and CDR2 FYNNEI.

The chain combines TRBV12-3 or TRBV12-4 with TRBJ1-5; lacking DNA, the TRBD1 call made by TCRdb goes unchecked. This CDR3 comprises 14 residues. CDR3: CASSGGAREQPQHF.

CDR3 region: CSAKDPGLAGEAYNEQFF. The chain employs TRBV20-1 and TRBJ2-1; TCRdb selects TRBD2, and the lack of DNA leaves this call unchecked. The CDR3 runs 18 residues. Germline V gene sequence: CDR1 DFQATT, CDR2 SNEGSKA (reference sequence).

The chain employs TRBV12-3 or TRBV12-4 and TRBJ2-5; TCRdb reports TRBD1, a call that lacks DNA to check it against. The CDR3 consists of 14 residues. This chain's CDR3 is CASSRQGWRETQYF.

The CDR3 sequence is CASSHRWGEQFF. The chain links TRBV14 to TRBJ2-1. CDR3 length: 12 residues. Per germline, CDR1 SGHDN and CDR2 FVKESK.

The chain links TRBV7-3 to TRBJ2-1; the TCRdb call, TRBD2, lacks DNA for checking. The CDR3 is 16 residues long. CDR1 is SGHTA, CDR2 FQGTGA, per germline. This CDR3 is CASSQIAGVRYNEQFF.

V gene TRBV5-1 combines with J gene TRBJ2-1. Germline V gene data show CDR1 as SGHRS and CDR2 as YFSETQ. CDR3 length: 15 amino acids. The CDR3: CASSWLADSYNEQFF.